This record concerns one T cell receptor beta chain sequence. This entry belongs to a study of blood T cell repertoires in COVID-19. Study-level background: COVID-19 samples collected from the United States, Italy and Spain covered acute and convalescent phases. In each case, the material was cDNA or gDNA derived from T cells, B-cell-depleted T cells, or PBMCs.

The CDR3 is 16 residues long. Germline assignment: CDR1 MNHEY and CDR2 SVGAGI. Trimming pared 0 bases from V and 3 bases from J, leaving 15 bases between. Using immunoSEQ multiplex PCR, the repertoire was profiled, and TCRdb retains in-frame clones only, with some absent. The top ten hold roughly 3.1% of the sample, which has 250,000 or so clones, roughly 80% seen once. The V and J genes are TRBV6-5 and TRBJ2-7; possible D gene TRBD2, 6 bases. Material: PBMCs or T cells enriched from blood (not recorded which). The TCR sequence derives from a middle-aged man who had recovered from COVID-19. As DNA, the CDR3 is TGTGCCAGCAGTTACTCGACGCGGGGAGCTTACTACGAGCAGTACTTC. Its translation: CASSYSTRGAYYEQYF.